These 9 T cell receptor beta chains came from one sample sequenced in a study of naive and memory T cell subsets. Both TRBC1 and TRBC2 were covered by a beta constant-region primer of two equimolar oligonucleotides. The ligated cDNA underwent four PCR rounds using SP2 and nested alpha and beta constant-region primers. From the UMI-ligation and nested PCR reads, TCRdb called clonotypes with MiXCR, one entry per CDR3 protein. The sample contains 80,000 to 95,000 distinct CDR3 sequences, 9% of which appear only once. The specimen was naive CD8+ T cells from blood. These receptors came from a human donor in good health.

This clonotype has more than one count but fewer than ten. This chain uses TRBV4-1 with TRBJ2-5; D could derive from TRBD1 or TRBD2 (5 bases each). V lost 1 base to trimming and J lost 5 bases, with 14 bases between them. The CDR3 totals 15 residues. CDR1 and CDR2 from the germline V gene are MGHRA and YSYEKL. The CDR3, as DNA: TGCGCCAGCAGCCAAGGAGTAGGGGAGACGGAGACCCAGTACTTC. Amino acids: CASSQGVGETETQYF.

This clonotype occurred many times. The gene calls are TRBV7-9 and TRBJ1-6; D ambiguous. Germline loops: CDR1 SEHNR, CDR2 FQNEAQ (reference sequence). The CDR3 consists of 14 residues. V was trimmed by 1 base and J by 7 bases, leaving 8 bases between them. The CDR3 sequence: CASSLVVGNSPLHF. As DNA, the CDR3 is TGTGCCAGCAGCTTAGTCGTCGGAAATTCACCCCTCCACTTT.

This clonotype was detected many times. The gene calls are TRBV20-1 and TRBJ2-7; 8 bases match TRBD1. The V segment lost 5 bases and the J segment 5 bases; nucleotides outside the gene matches: 2. CDR1 is DFQATT, CDR2 SNEGSKA, per germline (reference sequence). The CDR3 is 11 amino acids. CDR3 in amino acids: CSAADRDEQYF. DNA of the CDR3: TGCAGTGCTGCGGACAGGGACGAGCAGTACTTC.

The chain joins TRBV2 to TRBJ1-6; the D is unclear. The CDR3 has 14 amino acids. V lost 3 bases, J lost 4 bases, and 7 bases lay in between. The germline gives CDR1 SNHLY, CDR2 FYNNEI. Written as DNA, the CDR3 is TGTGCCAGCAGTGAGGCAGATTATAATTCACCCCTCCACTTT. It codes for CASSEADYNSPLHF. Variable domain in full (rest from reference TRBV2 and TRBJ1-6): EPEVTQTPSHQVTQMGQEVILRCVPISNHLYFYWYRQILGQKVEFLVSFYNNEISEKSEIFDDQFSVERPDGSNFTLKIRSTKLEDSAMYFCASSEADYNSPLHFGNGTRLTVT.

The chain employs TRBV29-1 and TRBJ2-3, with 7 nucleotides matching TRBD2. With V trimmed by 5 bases and J by 4 bases, 15 bases remained unmatched. This CDR3 is 16 amino acids long. Germline V CDR1 and CDR2: SQVTM, ANQGSEA. The DNA of the CDR3 is TGCAGCGTTTTCGTCTCCCGACAGCGGGAAGCAGATACGCAGTATTTT. Translating gives CSVFVSRQREADTQYF.

In this sample, this clonotype turned up many times. The rearrangement joins TRBV29-1 to TRBJ2-7; TRBD1 is a possible D gene (5 bases). The germline V gene encodes CDR1 SQVTM and CDR2 ANQGSEA. V was clipped by 4 bases and J by 2 bases, with 9 bases between them. There are 12 residues in the CDR3. CDR3 protein: CSVGQSAYEQYF. Written as DNA, the CDR3 is TGCAGCGTTGGACAGTCCGCCTACGAGCAGTACTTC.

This clonotype was detected only a few times. This sequence joins TRBV11-2 and TRBJ2-3; 9 positions match TRBD1. The V segment lost 5 bases and the J segment 5 bases; nucleotides outside the gene matches: 8. This CDR3 region has 15 residues. Germline loops: CDR1 SGHAT, CDR2 FQNNGV. CDR3 nucleotides: TGTGCCAGCAGCGTCAACAGGGGGCGCGGAGATACGCAGTATTTT. This encodes CASSVNRGRGDTQYF.

At least ten counts were recorded for this clonotype. The chain is built from TRBV6-5 and TRBJ2-5; 10 nucleotides agree with TRBD2. Germline-derived CDR1 and CDR2 are MNHEY and SVGAGI. The CDR3 is made up of 16 amino acids. V lost 2 bases and J lost 1; bases outside the gene matches: 4. In DNA, the CDR3 is TGTGCCAGCAGTTACGGGCTAGCGGGAGCCCAAGAGACCCAGTACTTC. Protein sequence: CASSYGLAGAQETQYF.

This clonotype appeared a few times. The rearrangement links TRBV20-1 to TRBJ2-7; D may be TRBD1 (5 bases). Germline CDR1 is DFQATT and CDR2 is SNEGSKA (reference sequence). The CDR3 has 12 residues. Trimming removed 0 bases from V and 2 bases from J, with 5 bases in between. CDR3 DNA: TGCAGTGCTAGAGAGGACACCTACGAGCAGTACTTC. Translation: CSAREDTYEQYF.